These 19 T cell receptor beta chains came from one sample sequenced in a study of T-cell reconstitution after alpha-beta-depleted transplantation in children. Library preparation (for TCRbeta) was performed with unique molecular identifiers. MiXCR, run by TCRdb on the PCR reads, gives a single entry per CDR3 protein. In the table there are 800,000 to 1,000,000 distinct CDR3 sequences, around 30% of which are singletons. The sample consisted of PBMCs, mostly from graft donor cells, taken 360 days after TCRalphabeta/CD19-depleted stem cell transplant. These TCRs come from a boy less than two years old who had a stem cell transplant for SCID, so the T cells may come from the graft donor.

This clonotype was seen more than once but under ten times. The chain uses TRBV7-2 and TRBJ1-1; no clear D. This CDR3 spans 14 amino acids. CDR1 is SGHTA, CDR2 FQGNSA, per germline. V lost 6 bases to trimming and J lost 1 base, with 12 bases between them. As DNA, the CDR3 is TGTGCCAGCAGTACGAGAGGGTCGAACACTGAAGCTTTCTTT. It translates to CASSTRGSNTEAFF.

The CDR3 loop reads CATSVSTGEQFF. In nucleotides, the CDR3 is TGTGCCACCAGTGTTTCGACAGGGGAGCAGTTCTTC. This rearrangement joins TRBV24-1 to TRBJ2-1, with 7 bases lining up with TRBD1. There are 12 residues in the CDR3. Trimming removed 5 bases from V and 10 bases from J; junction bases left unmatched: 4. The V gene's germline CDR1 is KGHDR and CDR2 SFDVKD.

This clonotype was counted once. The gene calls are TRBV28 and TRBJ2-2; D not resolved. CDR1 and CDR2 (germline): MDHEN, SYDVKM. The CDR3 contains 15 residues. V lost 2 bases to trimming and J lost 0 bases, with 7 bases between them. CDR3 amino acids: CASSLASTNTGELFF. In DNA, the CDR3 is TGTGCCAGCAGTTTAGCTTCCACGAACACCGGGGAGCTGTTTTTT.

The table lists this clonotype with a few counts. The rearrangement joins TRBV9 to TRBJ1-6; D remains unclear. The V gene's germline CDR1 is SGDLS and CDR2 YYNGEE. CDR3 length equals 15 residues. Trimming shortened V by 7 bases and J by 1 base, and 12 bases separated the two germline ends. The CDR3 region has the DNA TGTGCCAGCTCTTTCCGGGCTTCCTATAATTCACCCCTCCACTTT. Translation gives CASSFRASYNSPLHF.

The gene calls are TRBV20-1 and TRBJ2-3; D possibly matches TRBD1 or TRBD2 (5 bases each). CDR1 and CDR2 (germline): DFQATT, SNEGSKA (reference sequence). V shed 6 bases and J shed 13 bases, with 29 bases lying between them. The CDR3 loop spans 15 amino acids. The CDR3 DNA is TGCAGTGCCTTGAACGGGGACCGTAAACTCGAAGAGGAGTATTTT. It is translated as CSALNGDRKLEEEYF.

This clonotype was seen just once. V usage is TRBV6-5 and J usage is TRBJ2-1, with D possibly TRBD2 on 6 matching bases. CDR1 is MNHEY and CDR2 is SVGAGI in the germline V gene. The V and J ends lost 6 bases and 1 base respectively, with 13 bases between them. The CDR3 has 15 amino acids. In nucleotides, the CDR3 is TGTGCCAGCAGCTATACGGGGGTATCCTACAATGAGCAGTTCTTC. Its translation: CASSYTGVSYNEQFF.

This clonotype was observed a few times. The chain has TRBV27 and TRBJ2-5, with a weak D call TRBD2 (6 bases). Germline CDR1 MNHEY, CDR2 SMNVEV (reference sequence). CDR3 size: 14 residues. Trimming took off 2 bases at V and 1 base at J, with 8 bases between the two ends. CDR3 sequence (DNA): TGTGCCAGCAGTTTACGGGGGACCCAAGAGACCCAGTACTTC. It translates to CASSLRGTQETQYF.

This clonotype was picked up a small number of times. V and J are TRBV5-1 and TRBJ2-1; tentative D call: TRBD1 (6 bases). The germline gives CDR1 SGHRS, CDR2 YFSETQ. This CDR3 is 13 amino acids long. With 8 bases removed from V and 11 bases from J, the gap between germline ends came to 20 bases. CDR3 amino acids: CASTFGEGDKQFF. The DNA of the CDR3 is TGCGCCAGTACCTTCGGTGAGGGGGATAAGCAGTTCTTC.

The chain couples TRBV5-6 to TRBJ2-5; TRBD1 or TRBD2 may be the D gene (6 bases each). Between the trimmed V and J ends, which lost 5 bases and 1 base, there was a span of 18 bases. Germline CDR1 reads SGHDT; CDR2 reads YYEEEE. The CDR3 length is 16 residues. Here the CDR3 DNA reads TGTGCCAGCAGTCGCGGGACACAACCATCCCAAGAGACCCAGTACTTC. As protein: CASSRGTQPSQETQYF.

The rearrangement links TRBV27 to TRBJ2-7; D perhaps matches TRBD2 (5 bases). Between the trimmed V and J ends, which lost 0 bases and 5 bases, there was a span of 20 bases. CDR3 size: 17 residues. Germline CDR1 is MNHEY and CDR2 is SMNVEV (reference sequence). The CDR3 reads CASSLSIIDGVGHEQYF. The CDR3 DNA is TGTGCCAGCAGTTTATCGATAATTGACGGGGTGGGCCACGAGCAGTACTTC.

J is TRBJ2-3 and V is TRBV18; 9 bases fit TRBD1. CDR1 and CDR2 (germline): KGHSH, LQKENI. This CDR3 region has 15 residues. V lost 3 bases, J lost 7 bases, and 8 bases stayed unmatched. The CDR3, as DNA: TGTGCCAGCTCACCGCCCGGGACAGGGTTGAATACGCAGTATTTT. Its translation is CASSPPGTGLNTQYF.

The genes are TRBV3-1 and TRBJ2-5; unclear D gene. Germline-derived CDR1 and CDR2 are LGHDT and YNNKEL (reference sequence). V was trimmed by 9 bases and J by 7 bases, leaving 9 bases between them. The CDR3 has 10 amino acids. The CDR3: CARTLGTQYF. In DNA form, the CDR3 reads TGTGCCAGAACATTGGGGACCCAGTACTTC.

This clonotype was picked up a small number of times. J is TRBJ1-1 and V is TRBV4-2; TRBD1 matches 10 bases. Germline CDR1 reads LGHNA; CDR2 reads YNFKEQ. Trimming cost V 4 bases and J 1 base; bases outside gene matches: 6. There are 16 residues in the CDR3. The CDR3: CASSPGTGDWNTEAFF. In nucleotides, the CDR3 is TGTGCCAGCAGCCCCGGGACAGGGGATTGGAACACTGAAGCTTTCTTT.

V gene TRBV11-2 combines with J gene TRBJ1-1; D ambiguous. Trimming shortened V by 5 bases and J by 5 bases, and 18 bases separated the two germline ends. CDR3 size: 15 residues. From germline, CDR1 is SGHAT and CDR2 FQNNGV. The CDR3 region is CASSPQVTIATEAFF. The CDR3 DNA sequence: TGTGCCAGCAGCCCCCAGGTTACCATTGCAACTGAAGCTTTCTTT.

The chain couples TRBV15 to TRBJ2-7; D unclear. Germline V gene lookup returns CDR1 LNHNV and CDR2 YYDKDF (reference sequence). V lost 0 bases, J lost 0 bases, and 12 bases lay in between. The CDR3 runs 16 residues. The CDR3 reads CATSRDPRQHSYEQYF. DNA of the CDR3: TGTGCCACCAGCAGAGATCCTCGGCAGCACTCCTACGAGCAGTACTTC.

The chain employs TRBV29-1 and TRBJ2-7; 9 bases are shared with TRBD1. This CDR3 is 13 amino acids long. V lost 6 bases, J lost 2 bases, and 5 bases stayed unmatched. Looked up from germline, CDR1 is SQVTM and CDR2 is ANQGSEA. The CDR3 spells CSVTGTGTYEQYF. The CDR3 DNA reads TGCAGCGTAACCGGGACAGGGACCTACGAGCAGTACTTC.

This clonotype was recorded only once. The chain uses TRBV29-1 and TRBJ2-7, with D tentatively TRBD1 or TRBD2 (5 bases each). Germline V gene sequence: CDR1 SQVTM, CDR2 ANQGSEA. The CDR3 spans 15 residues. The V gene lost 3 bases and the J gene lost 2 bases, with 17 bases spanning the gap. CDR3 DNA sequence: TGCAGCGTTGAGAGCGGACGGGGCCCTCCCTACGAGCAGTACTTC. As protein: CSVESGRGPPYEQYF.

The rearrangement uses TRBV12-3 or TRBV12-4 and TRBJ1-2, with a tentative D call TRBD1 (5 bases). V was pared by 5 bases and J by 8 bases, with 18 bases between. This CDR3 is 14 amino acids long. CDR3 region: CASSHVRDRGGYTF. DNA for the CDR3: TGTGCCAGCAGTCACGTTAGAGACAGAGGCGGCTACACCTTC.

The chain couples TRBV15 to TRBJ2-7; the D is unclear. Germline CDR1 LNHNV, CDR2 YYDKDF (reference sequence). V lost 0 bases to trimming and J lost 1 base, with 7 bases between them. The CDR3 totals 14 residues. For the CDR3, the DNA is TGTGCCACCAGCAGAGATGGTTATTCCTACGAGCAGTACTTC. Its translation is CATSRDGYSYEQYF.